What follows are 11 T cell receptor beta chains derived from one specimen sequenced in a study of regulatory T cells in long-lasting Graves disease. Through Arm-PCR of CDR3 regions and iRepertoire HTBI primers, TCR beta libraries were built. TCRdb redid the calling of the multiplex PCR reads with MiXCR, one entry per CDR3 protein. The sample has a few hundred thousand distinct CDR3 sequences, approximately 25% seen once. Time point meaning: persistent/refractory GD, antithyroid drugs over 5 years with positive TRAb. Following extraction of RNA from PBMCs, that RNA was used to make the TCR library. Sequencing was performed on peripheral blood mononuclear cells (PBMCs), taken when the disease was refractory, from a patient treated with antithyroid drugs. These TCRs come from a woman in her thirties or forties with Graves disease.

This clonotype appeared a few times. The chain combines TRBV9 with TRBJ2-5; TRBD2 aligns across 14 bases. Germline CDR1 SGDLS, CDR2 YYNGEE. There are 16 residues in the CDR3. Trimming took 4 bases from V and 2 from J; bases not matched to a gene: 4. The CDR3 is CASSSGTSGGQETQYF. CDR3 sequence (DNA): TGTGCCAGCAGCTCAGGGACTAGCGGGGGACAAGAGACCCAGTACTTC.

This clonotype showed up many times. V and J are TRBV9 and TRBJ2-5; 7 bases are shared with TRBD2. V gave up 4 bases and J gave up 2 bases; unmatched junction bases: 14. The CDR3 covers 17 residues. Germline CDR1 reads SGDLS; CDR2 reads YYNGEE. CDR3 protein: CASSPRIWGGLQETQYF. The DNA for the CDR3 is TGTGCCAGCAGCCCCCGGATTTGGGGGGGGTTACAAGAGACCCAGTACTTC.

The table lists this clonotype with a few counts. Compared with germline, one end of the junction differs, possibly owing to a read error. The chain's CDR3 is CASSLLQVTEAFF. The CDR3 DNA sequence: TGTGCCAGCAGCTTACTTCAGGTTACTGAGGCTTTCTTT. The J gene is TRBJ1-1, the V gene TRBV7-9; D is ambiguous. The CDR3 extends over 13 amino acids. CDR1 and CDR2 from the germline V gene are SEHNR and FQNEAQ (reference sequence).

This clonotype has at least ten counts. This chain connects TRBV2 to TRBJ2-7; 8 bases are shared with TRBD1. Unmatched junction bases numbered 2, after V lost 3 bases and J lost 4 bases. CDR3 length: 13 residues. Germline V gives CDR1 SNHLY, CDR2 FYNNEI. The CDR3 loop reads CASSEGQVYEQYF. CDR3 nucleotides: TGTGCCAGCAGTGAGGGACAGGTTTACGAGCAGTACTTC.

This chain joins TRBV20-1 and TRBJ2-7, with 7 bases matching TRBD1. The germline V gene encodes CDR1 DFQATT and CDR2 SNEGSKA (reference sequence). V shed 5 bases, J shed 3 bases, and the junction held 13 bases outside the gene matches. The CDR3 length is 15 residues. In nucleotides, the CDR3 is TGCAGTGCTTTTCACAGGGGCCCCCTCTACTACGAGCAGTACTTC. Translated, it gives CSAFHRGPLYYEQYF.

The J gene is TRBJ2-5, the V gene TRBV3-1; 8 bases fit TRBD2. The trim removed 4 bases at V and 4 bases at J, leaving 8 bases unmatched. Germline loops: CDR1 LGHDT, CDR2 YNNKEL (reference sequence). The CDR3 totals 15 residues. The CDR3 spells CASSPVASGRETQYF. The CDR3 coding sequence is TGTGCCAGCAGCCCGGTGGCGAGCGGGAGAGAGACCCAGTACTTC.

As regards this clonotype: One end of the junction does not line up with germline, which may come from a read error. The chain employs TRBV28 and TRBJ1-5; D not resolved. Germline V lookup: CDR1 MDHEN, CDR2 SYDVKM. This CDR3 region has 18 residues. The CDR3 here is CASSLPLNSWVRVQLQHF. CDR3 nucleotide sequence: TGTGCCAGCAGTTTACCCCTAAACTCGTGGGTCCGAGTCCAGCTCCAGCATTTT.

The chain uses TRBV11-2 and TRBJ2-3; D gene ambiguous. Germline CDR1 is SGHAT and CDR2 is FQNNGV. CDR3 size: 12 residues. The V gene lost 5 bases and the J gene lost 9 bases, with 12 bases spanning the gap. CDR3: CASSQDERTQYF. CDR3 DNA sequence: TGTGCCAGCAGCCAAGACGAAAGAACGCAGTATTTT.

The gene calls are TRBV6-2 or TRBV6-3 and TRBJ1-1; D gene unclear. V lost 4 bases to trimming and J lost 1 base, with 10 bases between them. The CDR3 consists of 14 residues. CDR1 is MNHEY, CDR2 SVGEGT, per germline. CDR3 bases: TGTGCCAGCAGTTCCAAGAACAGGAACACTGAAGCTTTCTTT. Amino acids: CASSSKNRNTEAFF.

The rearrangement links TRBV19 to TRBJ1-5; D not certain. This CDR3 is built from 14 residues. The germline CDR1 and CDR2 sequences are LNHDA and SQIVND (reference sequence). Trimming pared 3 bases from V and 0 bases from J, leaving 6 bases between. The DNA of the CDR3 is TGTGCCAGTAGTATCAATCATAGCAATCAGCCCCAGCATTTT. This codes for CASSINHSNQPQHF.

As to this clonotype: A read error may explain this, as a much larger clone is one base away. The conserved closing phenylalanine or tryptophan is absent in this CDR3, likely reflecting a read error. The rearrangement links TRBV30 to TRBJ2-5; 7 positions match TRBD2. The V and J ends lost 8 bases and 4 bases, in that order; junction bases with no gene match: 10. CDR1 and CDR2 (germline): GTSNPN, SVGIG (reference sequence). The CDR3 covers 13 residues. CDR3 region: CAGGWGGSETQYV. CDR3 nucleotide sequence: TGTGCCGGAGGGTGGGGGGGGTCAGAGACCCAGTACGTC.